A selection of T cell receptor beta chains follows, all from one sample in a study of CDR3 diversity in severe acne. One entry per CDR3 protein, called by TCRdb with MiXCR from the PCR reads. The table includes around 83,000 distinct CDR3 sequences, around 54% detected once. Sequencing was done on a sample of blood. The receptors derive from a male donor with severe acne vulgaris. Both conserved end residues are part of each CDR3. Each record gives: clone size, D gene, V gene, J gene, CDR3 DNA, CDR3 protein. The D gene is left open where the match is weak. The size field is filled for only some rows; it gives once, few, many or a size class.

size: .; D: .; V: TRBV28; J: TRBJ2-1; DNA: TGTGCCAGCAGGCGGGACAGTTACAATGAGCAGTTCTTC; CDR3: CASRRDSYNEQFF
size: few; D: TRBD2; V: TRBV28; J: TRBJ2-2; DNA: TGTGCCAGCACTCCCGGGACTAGCGTCGCCGGGGAGCTGTTTTTT; CDR3: CASTPGTSVAGELFF
size: .; D: .; V: TRBV4-1; J: TRBJ2-3; DNA: TGCGCCAGCAGCCAACAATTCACAGGTACTAGCACAGATACGCAGTATTTT; CDR3: CASSQQFTGTSTDTQYF
size: many; D: TRBD2; V: TRBV7-9; J: TRBJ2-1; DNA: TGTGCCAGCAGCATTTGGACTAGCGGGAGGAATGAGCAGTTCTTC; CDR3: CASSIWTSGRNEQFF
size: many; D: .; V: TRBV5-4; J: TRBJ2-5; DNA: TGTGCCAGCAGCCCCAACCAAGAGACCCAGTACTTC; CDR3: CASSPNQETQYF
size: .; D: .; V: TRBV28; J: TRBJ1-1; DNA: TGTGCCAGCAGTCTCTCCCCGAACACTGAAGCTTTCTTT; CDR3: CASSLSPNTEAFF
size: .; D: .; V: TRBV24-1; J: TRBJ2-7; DNA: TGTGCCACCAGTGGCTCCGCAGGGACGGGGGTCGAGCAGTACTTC; CDR3: CATSGSAGTGVEQYF
size: few; D: TRBD1; V: TRBV20-1; J: TRBJ1-2; DNA: TGCAGTGCTAGAGAATCGGAGGACAGGGCCAGTAACTATGGCTACACCTTC; CDR3: CSARESEDRASNYGYTF
size: .; D: TRBD1; V: TRBV5-8; J: TRBJ1-5; DNA: TGTGCCAGCAGTGATTGGGACAGGGGGCTTAATCAGCCCCAGCATTTT; CDR3: CASSDWDRGLNQPQHF
size: medium-sized; D: TRBD2; V: TRBV20-1; J: TRBJ2-2; DNA: TGCAGTGCTAGGACCGCCGGGACTAGTGGCGGGGAGCTGTTTTTT; CDR3: CSARTAGTSGGELFF
size: .; D: .; V: TRBV29-1; J: TRBJ2-3; DNA: TGCAGCGGCCGGGGGACGTTCACAGATACGCAGTATTTT; CDR3: CSGRGTFTDTQYF
size: once; D: .; V: TRBV12-3/TRBV12-4; J: TRBJ2-7; DNA: TGTGCCAGCGGGTTGGTGGGGTCCAATCTCTACGAGCAGTACTTC; CDR3: CASGLVGSNLYEQYF
size: many; D: .; V: TRBV20-1; J: TRBJ2-1; DNA: TGCAGTGCTAGAGGGAAGCGGGCTCCAGCCCATGAGCAGTTCTTC; CDR3: CSARGKRAPAHEQFF
size: medium-sized; D: .; V: TRBV24-1; J: TRBJ1-5; DNA: TGTGCCACCAGTGACCCCTCGGCACGGGAAGCCAATCAGCCCCAGCATTTT; CDR3: CATSDPSAREANQPQHF
size: once; D: .; V: TRBV7-9; J: TRBJ2-7; DNA: TGTGCCAGCAGCCTTCTCGGATCCTTATACGAGCAGTACTTC; CDR3: CASSLLGSLYEQYF